The sequence of this T cell receptor (beta chain) was determined in a study of T-cell reconstitution after alpha-beta-depleted transplantation in children. Broader study findings: About two months after transplant, alpha-beta T cells reportedly came from several hundred expanded graft clones. At one year after transplant, newly produced T cells mostly accounted for T-cell counts and diversity. After transplant, high TCRbeta diversity at day 60 in some patients arose from surviving recipient T cells and thymic progenitors.

CDR1 SQVTM and CDR2 ANQGSEA come from the germline V gene. The CDR3 has 16 residues. In its sample, this clonotype was seen a few times. Its antigen is not identified. Preparation of the TCRbeta library used unique molecular identifiers. TCRdb independently ran MiXCR on the PCR reads; one entry per CDR3 protein. The table records 250,000 to 300,000 distinct CDR3 sequences, roughly 9.1% of them present only once. The source was PBMCs, collected before TCRalphabeta/CD19-depleted stem cell transplant. V is TRBV29-1 and J is TRBJ2-3; 10 nucleotides agree with TRBD2. The sequence was obtained from a boy under two years old with acute myeloid leukemia, due to receive a stem cell transplant. The CDR3 loop is CSGGGSGGLSTDTQYF. The CDR3 DNA sequence: TGCAGTGGAGGTGGTAGCGGGGGGCTAAGCACAGATACGCAGTATTTT.